These 3 T cell receptor beta chains originate from one sample sequenced in a study of tumor-infiltrating lymphocytes in primary liver carcinoma. The input was 500 ng total RNA; TCR beta cDNA was made from it with a constant-region primer. Library construction for TCR beta comprised three nested multiplex PCR rounds performed with slightly modified ARM-PCR. Amplification in the first two PCR rounds was performed using TRBV1-TRBV30 forward primers and a C-beta reverse primer for around 11 cycles each. MiXCR was run by TCRdb on the multiplex PCR reads, yielding one entry per CDR3 protein. The profile shows some 95,000 distinct CDR3 sequences, around 68% of them singletons. For each extraction, RNA and DNA were obtained together from about 20-30 mg of unsorted bulk tissue. Sequencing was carried out using tumor-adjacent normal liver tissue. These receptors all stem from a middle-aged man with primary liver carcinoma and hepatitis B virus infection.

Concerning this clonotype: At one of its ends the junction is not consistent with the germline gene, which may arise from a read error. The rearrangement joins TRBV6-5 to TRBJ2-3; 10 positions match TRBD2. This CDR3 comprises 14 residues. Germline V gene sequence: CDR1 MNHEY, CDR2 SVGAGI. The CDR3: CVSSQLAGSYTQYF. CDR3 bases: TGTGTCAGCAGTCAACTAGCGGGATCATATACGCAGTATTTT.

Note on this clonotype: This may be a read error: a much more frequent sequence differs by one nucleotide. The gene calls are TRBV4-1 and TRBJ2-1, with 11 bases fitting TRBD2. This CDR3 comprises 15 residues. The germline gives CDR1 MGHRA, CDR2 YSYEKL. CDR3 loop: CANSQATIGTSGKFF. As DNA, the CDR3 is TGCGCCAACAGCCAAGCGACAATTGGGACTAGCGGAAAGTTCTTC.

This clonotype was picked up many times. The chain is built from TRBV14 and TRBJ2-1, with D perhaps matching TRBD2 (6 bases). In germline, CDR1 is SGHDN, CDR2 FVKESK. CDR3 size: 16 residues. V lost 4 bases and J 13 bases, leaving 26 bases between the germline ends. The CDR3 bases are TGTGCCAGCAGCCGCCAGGTCCTCTCCGGGGGTCCGGACCAGTTCTTC. Translating gives CASSRQVLSGGPDQFF.